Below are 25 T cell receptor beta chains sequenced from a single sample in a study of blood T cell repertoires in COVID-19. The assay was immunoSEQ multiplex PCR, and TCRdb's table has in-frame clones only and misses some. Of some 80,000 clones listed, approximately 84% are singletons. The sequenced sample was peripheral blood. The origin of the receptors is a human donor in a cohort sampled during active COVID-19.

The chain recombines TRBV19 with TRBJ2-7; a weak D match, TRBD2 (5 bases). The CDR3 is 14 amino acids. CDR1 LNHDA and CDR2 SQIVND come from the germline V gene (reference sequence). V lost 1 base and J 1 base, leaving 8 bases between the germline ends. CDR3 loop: CASSIVTGSYEQYF. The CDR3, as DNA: TGTGCCAGTAGTATAGTAACGGGATCCTACGAGCAGTACTTC. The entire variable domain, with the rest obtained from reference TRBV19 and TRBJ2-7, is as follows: DGGITQSPKYLFRKEGQNVTLSCEQNLNHDAMYWYRQDPGQGLRLIYYSQIVNDFQKGDIAEGYSVSREKKESFPLTVTSAQKNPTAFYLCASSIVTGSYEQYFGPGTRLTVT.

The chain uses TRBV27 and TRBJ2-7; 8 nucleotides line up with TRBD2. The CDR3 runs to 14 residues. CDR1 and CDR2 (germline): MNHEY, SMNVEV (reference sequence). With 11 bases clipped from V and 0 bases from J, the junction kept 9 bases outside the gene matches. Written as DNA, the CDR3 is TGTGCCTCGAGACGGGGGGGGCTCTCCTACGAGCAGTACTTC. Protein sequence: CASRRGGLSYEQYF.

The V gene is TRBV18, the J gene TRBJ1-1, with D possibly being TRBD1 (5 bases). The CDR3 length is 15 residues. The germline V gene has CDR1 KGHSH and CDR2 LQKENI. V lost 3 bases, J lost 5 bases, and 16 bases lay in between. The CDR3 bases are TGTGCCAGCTCACCTACACAGGAACTAAAAACTGAAGCTTTCTTT. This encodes CASSPTQELKTEAFF.

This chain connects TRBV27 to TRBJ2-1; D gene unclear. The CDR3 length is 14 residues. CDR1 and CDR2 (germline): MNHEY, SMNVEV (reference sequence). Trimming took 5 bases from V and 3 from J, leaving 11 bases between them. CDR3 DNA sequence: TGTGCCAGCAGTCCCCCGAGAGGCTACAATGAGCAGTTCTTC. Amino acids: CASSPPRGYNEQFF.

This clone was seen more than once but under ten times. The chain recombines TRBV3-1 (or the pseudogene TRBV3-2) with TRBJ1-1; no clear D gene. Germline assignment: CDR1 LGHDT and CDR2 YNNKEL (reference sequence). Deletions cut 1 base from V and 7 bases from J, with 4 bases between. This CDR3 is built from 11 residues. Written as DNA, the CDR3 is TGTGCCAGCAGCCAAGTCGGTGAAGCTTTCTTT. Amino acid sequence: CASSQVGEAFF.

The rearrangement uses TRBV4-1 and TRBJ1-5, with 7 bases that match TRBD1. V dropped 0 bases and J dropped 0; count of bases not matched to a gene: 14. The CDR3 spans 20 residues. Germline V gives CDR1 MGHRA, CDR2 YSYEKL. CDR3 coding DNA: TGCGCCAGCAGCCAAGATGTCCCCGGGACAGCGGCTTATAGCAATCAGCCCCAGCATTTT. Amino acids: CASSQDVPGTAAYSNQPQHF.

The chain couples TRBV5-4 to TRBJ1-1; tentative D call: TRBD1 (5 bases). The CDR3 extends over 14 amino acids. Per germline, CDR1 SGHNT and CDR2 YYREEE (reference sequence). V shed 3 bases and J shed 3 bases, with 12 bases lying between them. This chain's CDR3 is CASSWGRRDTEAFF. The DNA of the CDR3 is TGTGCCAGCAGCTGGGGCCGCCGGGACACTGAAGCTTTCTTT.

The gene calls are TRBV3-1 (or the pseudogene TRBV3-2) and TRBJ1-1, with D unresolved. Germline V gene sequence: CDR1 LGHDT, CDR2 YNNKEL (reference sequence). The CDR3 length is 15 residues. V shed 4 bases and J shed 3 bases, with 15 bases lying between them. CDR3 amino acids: CASSLRGYVDTEAFF. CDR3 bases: TGTGCCAGCAGCCTTAGAGGGTATGTGGACACTGAAGCTTTCTTT.

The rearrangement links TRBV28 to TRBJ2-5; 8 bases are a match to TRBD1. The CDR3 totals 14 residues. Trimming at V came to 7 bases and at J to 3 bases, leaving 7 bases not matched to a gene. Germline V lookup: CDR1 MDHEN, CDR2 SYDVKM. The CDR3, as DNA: TGTGCCAGCATCCCCGCACAGGGGGAAGAGACCCAGTACTTC. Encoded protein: CASIPAQGEETQYF.

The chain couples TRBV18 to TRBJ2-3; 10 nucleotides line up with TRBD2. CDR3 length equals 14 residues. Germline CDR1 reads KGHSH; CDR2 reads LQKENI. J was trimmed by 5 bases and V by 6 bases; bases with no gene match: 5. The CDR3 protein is CASSVAGGGDTQYF. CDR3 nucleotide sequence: TGTGCCAGCTCGGTAGCGGGGGGAGGAGATACGCAGTATTTT.

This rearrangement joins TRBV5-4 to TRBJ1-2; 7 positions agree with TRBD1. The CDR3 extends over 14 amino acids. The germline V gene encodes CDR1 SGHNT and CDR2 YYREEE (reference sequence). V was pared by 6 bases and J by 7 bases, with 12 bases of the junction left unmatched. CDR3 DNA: TGTGCCAGCAACCCCGGCTTAGGGGGCCTTGGCTACACCTTC. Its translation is CASNPGLGGLGYTF.

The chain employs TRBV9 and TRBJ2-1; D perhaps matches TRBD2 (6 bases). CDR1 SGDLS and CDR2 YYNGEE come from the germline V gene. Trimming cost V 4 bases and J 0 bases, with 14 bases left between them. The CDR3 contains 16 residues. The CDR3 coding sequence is TGTGCCAGCAGCCCAAGGGACTTCAGCTCCTACAATGAGCAGTTCTTC. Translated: CASSPRDFSSYNEQFF.

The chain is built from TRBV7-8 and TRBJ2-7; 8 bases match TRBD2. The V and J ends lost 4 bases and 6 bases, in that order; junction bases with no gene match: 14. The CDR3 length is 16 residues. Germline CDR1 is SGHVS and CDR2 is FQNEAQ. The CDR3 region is CASSSRGGGDGREQYF. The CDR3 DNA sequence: TGTGCCAGCAGCTCCCGGGGGGGTGGGGACGGTCGCGAGCAGTACTTC.

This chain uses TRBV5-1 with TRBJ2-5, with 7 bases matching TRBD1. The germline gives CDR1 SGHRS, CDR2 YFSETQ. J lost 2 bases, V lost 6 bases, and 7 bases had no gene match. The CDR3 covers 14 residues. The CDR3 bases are TGCGCCAGCAACCCGGGACAGATGCAAGAGACCCAGTACTTC. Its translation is CASNPGQMQETQYF. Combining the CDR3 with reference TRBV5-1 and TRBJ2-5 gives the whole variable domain KAGVTQTPRYLIKTRGQQVTLSCSPISGHRSVSWYQQTPGQGLQFLFEYFSETQRNKGNFPGRFSGRQFSNSRSEMNVSTLELGDSALYLCASNPGQMQETQYFGPGTRLLVL.

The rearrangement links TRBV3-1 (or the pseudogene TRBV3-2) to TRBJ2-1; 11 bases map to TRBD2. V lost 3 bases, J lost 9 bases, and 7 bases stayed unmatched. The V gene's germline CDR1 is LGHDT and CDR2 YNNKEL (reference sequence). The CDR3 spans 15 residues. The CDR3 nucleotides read TGTGCCAGCAGCCAGCAACTAGCGGGAGCGGGTGAGCAGTTCTTC. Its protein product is CASSQQLAGAGEQFF.

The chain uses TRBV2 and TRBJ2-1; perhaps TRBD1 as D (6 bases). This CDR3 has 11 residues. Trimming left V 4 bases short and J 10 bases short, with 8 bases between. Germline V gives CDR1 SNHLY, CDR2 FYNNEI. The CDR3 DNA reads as TGTGCCAGCAGTGGGACAGCCGAGCAGTTCTTC. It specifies CASSGTAEQFF.

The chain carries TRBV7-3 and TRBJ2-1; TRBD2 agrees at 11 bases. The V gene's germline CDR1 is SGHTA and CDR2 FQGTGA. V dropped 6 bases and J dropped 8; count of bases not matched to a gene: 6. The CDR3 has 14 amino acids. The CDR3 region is CASRITSGSDEQFF. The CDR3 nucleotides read TGTGCCAGCAGAATAACTAGCGGGAGCGATGAGCAGTTCTTC.

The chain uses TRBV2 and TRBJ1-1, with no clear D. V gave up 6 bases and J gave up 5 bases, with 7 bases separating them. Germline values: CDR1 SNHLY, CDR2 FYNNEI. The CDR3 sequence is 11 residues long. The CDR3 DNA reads TGTGCCAGCAGCGACATGACTGAAGCTTTCTTT. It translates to CASSDMTEAFF.

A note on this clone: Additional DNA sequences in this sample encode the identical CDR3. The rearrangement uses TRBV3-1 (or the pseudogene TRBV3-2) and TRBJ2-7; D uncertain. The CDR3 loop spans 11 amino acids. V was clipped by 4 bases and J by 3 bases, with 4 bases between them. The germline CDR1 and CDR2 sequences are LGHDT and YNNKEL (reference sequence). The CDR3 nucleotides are TGTGCCAGCAGCCTAAACTACGAGCAGTACTTC. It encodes CASSLNYEQYF.

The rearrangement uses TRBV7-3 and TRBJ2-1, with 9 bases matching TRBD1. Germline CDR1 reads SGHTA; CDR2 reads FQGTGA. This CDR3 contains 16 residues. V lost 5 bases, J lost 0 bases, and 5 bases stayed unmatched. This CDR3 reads CASSTGGPSSYNEQFF. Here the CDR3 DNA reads TGTGCCAGCAGCACAGGGGGCCCTAGCTCCTACAATGAGCAGTTCTTC.

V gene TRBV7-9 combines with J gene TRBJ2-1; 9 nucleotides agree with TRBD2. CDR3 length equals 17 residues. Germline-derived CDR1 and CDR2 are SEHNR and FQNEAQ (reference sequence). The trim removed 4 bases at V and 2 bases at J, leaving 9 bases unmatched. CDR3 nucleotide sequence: TGTGCCAGCAGCTCGCCATACCTAGCGGGGACCTACAATGAGCAGTTCTTC. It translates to CASSSPYLAGTYNEQFF.

The CDR3 DNA reads as TGTGCCAGTAGTACAATCGGGGTCGGGAATGAAAAACTGTTTTTT. Encoded protein: CASSTIGVGNEKLFF. The chain has TRBV19 and TRBJ1-4; D uncertain. Per the germline V gene, CDR1 is LNHDA and CDR2 is SQIVND (reference sequence). The length of the CDR3 is 15 residues. V was trimmed by 4 bases and J by 5 bases, leaving 14 bases between them.

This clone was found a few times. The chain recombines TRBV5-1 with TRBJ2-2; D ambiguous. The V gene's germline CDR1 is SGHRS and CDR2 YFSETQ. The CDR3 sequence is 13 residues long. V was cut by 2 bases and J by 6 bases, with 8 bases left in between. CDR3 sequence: CASSFLSAGELFF. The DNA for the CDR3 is TGCGCCAGCAGCTTTTTGTCAGCCGGGGAGCTGTTTTTT. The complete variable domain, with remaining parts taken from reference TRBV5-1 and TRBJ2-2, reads KAGVTQTPRYLIKTRGQQVTLSCSPISGHRSVSWYQQTPGQGLQFLFEYFSETQRNKGNFPGRFSGRQFSNSRSEMNVSTLELGDSALYLCASSFLSAGELFFGEGSRLTVL.

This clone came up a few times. The CDR3 here is CASRAGLSNQPQHF. As DNA, the CDR3 is TGTGCCAGCAGGGCAGGGCTTTCCAATCAGCCCCAGCATTTT. The genes are TRBV2 and TRBJ1-5; possible D gene TRBD1, 5 bases. The V gene's germline CDR1 is SNHLY and CDR2 FYNNEI. The CDR3 sequence is 14 residues long. Trimming removed 6 bases from V and 3 bases from J, with 12 bases in between.

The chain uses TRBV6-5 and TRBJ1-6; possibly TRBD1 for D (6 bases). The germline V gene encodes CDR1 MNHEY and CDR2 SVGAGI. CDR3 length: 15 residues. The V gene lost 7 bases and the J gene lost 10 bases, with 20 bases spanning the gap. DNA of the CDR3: TGTGCCAGCACCCCCCGGACAGTCGTGGGATCACCCCTCCACTTT. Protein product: CASTPRTVVGSPLHF.